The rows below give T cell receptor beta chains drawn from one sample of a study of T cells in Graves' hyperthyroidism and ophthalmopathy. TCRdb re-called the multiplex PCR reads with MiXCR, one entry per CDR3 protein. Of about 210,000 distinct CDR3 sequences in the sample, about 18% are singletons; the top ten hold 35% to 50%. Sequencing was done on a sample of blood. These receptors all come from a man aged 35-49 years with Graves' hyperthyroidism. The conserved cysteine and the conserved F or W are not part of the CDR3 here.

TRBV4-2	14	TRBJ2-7	ASSQDERTSSYEQY
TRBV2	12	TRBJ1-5	ASSERTSNQPQH
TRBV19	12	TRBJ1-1	ASTSQGLNTEAF
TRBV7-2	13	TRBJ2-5	ASSTTSGGWETQY
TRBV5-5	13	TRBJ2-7	ASSWSGTGSYEQY
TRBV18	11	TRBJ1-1	ASSPRQNTEAF
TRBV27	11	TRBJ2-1	ASSSQQGNEQF
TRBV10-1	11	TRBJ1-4	ASSGGPAEKLF
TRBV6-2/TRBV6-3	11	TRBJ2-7	ASRRTGTYEQY
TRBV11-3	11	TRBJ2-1	ASSLAKGWEQF
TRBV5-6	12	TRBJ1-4	ASSLGTEVEKLF
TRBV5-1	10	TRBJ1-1	ASSLYDTEAF
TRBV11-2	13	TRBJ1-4	ASSLDGTGDEKLF
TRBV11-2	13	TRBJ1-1	ASSITGTGITEAF
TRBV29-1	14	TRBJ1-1	SVEVDGTGVNTEAF
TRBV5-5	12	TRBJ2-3	ASSGGVNTDTQY
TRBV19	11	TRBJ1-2	ASTPGVNYGYT
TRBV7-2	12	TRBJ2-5	ASSPYDAIGAQY
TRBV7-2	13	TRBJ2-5	ASSSPTGGQETQY
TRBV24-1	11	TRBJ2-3	ATSDTSTDTQY
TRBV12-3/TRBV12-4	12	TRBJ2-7	ASKPGQGTYEQY
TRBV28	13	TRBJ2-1	ASSLSGGYDNEQF
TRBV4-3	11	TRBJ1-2	ASSQDRGFGYT
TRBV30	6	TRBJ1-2	ASTGYT
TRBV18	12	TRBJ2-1	ASSPGQGFNEQF
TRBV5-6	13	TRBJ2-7	ASSLQMIGAREQY
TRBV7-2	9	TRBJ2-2	ASSGAPVLF
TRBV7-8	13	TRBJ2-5	ASTFTSGPLMTQY
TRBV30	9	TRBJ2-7	ACNRGDEQY
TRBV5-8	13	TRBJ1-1	ASSPDRGMNTEAF
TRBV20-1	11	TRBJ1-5	SARDWANQPQH
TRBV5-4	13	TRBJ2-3	ASSLSAGGIDTQY
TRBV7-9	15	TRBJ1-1	AGSSGTGGIGGTEAF
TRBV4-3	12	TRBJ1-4	ASSQGNGNEKLF
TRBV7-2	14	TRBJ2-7	ASSLGVHRGSYEQY
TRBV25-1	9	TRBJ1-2	ASSGRSNYT
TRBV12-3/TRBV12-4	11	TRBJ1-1	ASRSWGNTEAF
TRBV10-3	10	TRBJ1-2	ALGQEFYGYT
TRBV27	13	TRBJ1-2	ASRGHNTFGYGYT
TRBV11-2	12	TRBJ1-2	ASSLLDGLYGYT
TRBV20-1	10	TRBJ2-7	SARVIVYEQY
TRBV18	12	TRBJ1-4	ASSPREINEKLF
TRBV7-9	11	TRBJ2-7	ASSWNRIYEQY
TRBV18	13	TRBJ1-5	ASSSQGYSNQPQH
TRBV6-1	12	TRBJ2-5	ASSEGGFFETQY
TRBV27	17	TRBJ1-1	ASSASPRDTRNGWTEAF
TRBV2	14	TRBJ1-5	ASRGDRGVSNQPQH
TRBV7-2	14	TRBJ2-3	ASSLVTGGLTDTQY
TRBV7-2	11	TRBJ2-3	ASSLEFADTQY
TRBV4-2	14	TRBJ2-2	ASSPPGRTNTGELF
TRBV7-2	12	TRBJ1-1	ASSLAGGLTEAF
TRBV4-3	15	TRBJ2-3	ASSLIPAGASTDTQY
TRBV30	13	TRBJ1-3	AWITGAPDGNTIY
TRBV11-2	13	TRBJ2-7	ASSQTSGGPGEQY
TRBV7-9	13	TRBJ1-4	ASSPRRLNNEKLF
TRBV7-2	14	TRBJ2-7	ASSFTSGGASYEQY
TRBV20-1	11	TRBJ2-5	SASDRRSETQY